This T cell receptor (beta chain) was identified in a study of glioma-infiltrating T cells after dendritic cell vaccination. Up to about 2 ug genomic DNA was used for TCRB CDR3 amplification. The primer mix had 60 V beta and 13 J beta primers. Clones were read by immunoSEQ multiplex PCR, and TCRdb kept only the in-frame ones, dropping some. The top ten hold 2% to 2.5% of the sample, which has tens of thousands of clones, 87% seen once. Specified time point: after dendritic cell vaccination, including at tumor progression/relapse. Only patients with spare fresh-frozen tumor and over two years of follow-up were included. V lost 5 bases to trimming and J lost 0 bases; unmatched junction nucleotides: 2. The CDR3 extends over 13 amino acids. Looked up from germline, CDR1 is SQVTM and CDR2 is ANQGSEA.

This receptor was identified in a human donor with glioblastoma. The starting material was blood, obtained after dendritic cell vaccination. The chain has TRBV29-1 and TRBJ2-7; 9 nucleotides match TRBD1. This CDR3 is CSVRTGDSYEQYF. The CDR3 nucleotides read TGCAGCGTTAGGACAGGGGACTCCTACGAGCAGTACTTC.